This TCR beta chain was sequenced in a study of control samples from healthy donors and cancer patients. There are 14 residues in the CDR3. CDR1 is LNHDA, CDR2 SQIVND, per germline (reference sequence). Trimming took off 3 bases at V and 8 bases at J, with 13 bases between the two ends. Sequenced by immunoSEQ multiplex PCR; TCRdb stores in-frame clones only, minus some. The table records tens of thousands of clones, more than 85% of them present only once. This TCR was recovered from a middle-aged man with colorectal cancer. The genes are TRBV19 and TRBJ1-4; no reliable D call. Source material: PBMCs. CDR3 bases: TGTGCCAGTAGTATTGTTGGTCAAAGAGAAAAACTGTTTTTT. Translating it yields CASSIVGQREKLFF.